A selection of T cell receptor beta chains follows, all from one sample in a study of shared clonotypes between healthy human individuals. Sequencing used immunoSEQ multiplex PCR; TCRdb keeps in-frame clones, though not all of them. This table has around 1.4 million clones, 98% appearing once. Sequenced input: naive CD4+ T cells sorted from blood. The receptors shown here come from a man aged 30-40 years in good health. The CDR3 runs from the conserved cysteine through the conserved F or W. Each record gives: V gene, CDR3 length, clone size, J gene, D gene, CDR3 protein, CDR3 DNA. D genes are given only for firm matches. Clone size is shown for a subset of rows, as once, few, many or a class of expanded clone.

TRBV10-2	12	.	TRBJ2-5	.	CASSPTMKTQYF	TGCGCCAGCAGTCCCACTATGAAGACCCAGTACTTC
TRBV28	11	.	TRBJ1-2	.	CAIKGSGGYTF	TGTGCCATCAAGGGATCTGGAGGCTACACCTTC
TRBV7-9	13	.	TRBJ2-1	.	CASSEQGVGEQFF	TGTGCCAGCAGCGAACAGGGAGTCGGTGAGCAGTTCTTC
TRBV28	12	.	TRBJ2-3	TRBD2	CASSLLSGRGYF	TGTGCCAGCAGTTTACTTAGCGGGAGAGGGTATTTT
TRBV5-4	14	.	TRBJ2-7	TRBD2	CASSPAGGLTEQYF	TGTGCCAGCAGCCCAGCGGGAGGGCTTACGGAGCAGTACTTC
TRBV18	17	.	TRBJ2-2	.	CASSQFRGRVNTGELFF	TGTGCCAGCTCACAGTTCCGGGGCCGAGTCAACACCGGGGAGCTGTTTTTT
TRBV6-6	13	.	TRBJ2-1	.	CASAKGPYNEQFF	TGTGCCAGTGCTAAGGGCCCCTACAATGAGCAGTTCTTC
TRBV14	17	.	TRBJ2-3	TRBD2	CASSQDPLAGAVDTQYF	TGTGCCAGCAGCCAAGATCCCCTAGCGGGAGCGGTAGATACGCAGTATTTT
TRBV11-2	17	.	TRBJ2-3	TRBD2	CASSLDLAGGVTDTQYF	TGTGCCAGCAGCTTAGATTTAGCGGGGGGGGTCACAGATACGCAGTATTTT
TRBV5-1	16	.	TRBJ2-5	TRBD1	CASSPYPGTGGETQYF	TGCGCCAGCAGCCCTTACCCCGGGACAGGGGGAGAGACCCAGTACTTC
TRBV7-2	12	.	TRBJ2-7	.	CASRPGRLGQYF	TGTGCCAGCAGGCCCGGCAGACTGGGGCAGTACTTC
TRBV9	16	.	TRBJ2-2	TRBD1	CASSVDQGARTGELFF	TGTGCCAGCAGCGTAGATCAGGGGGCGCGCACCGGGGAGCTGTTTTTT
TRBV10-2	14	once	TRBJ2-1	TRBD1	CASSETGGNNEQFF	TGCGCCAGCAGTGAGACAGGGGGAAACAATGAGCAGTTCTTC
TRBV7-8	18	.	TRBJ2-7	.	CASSLEWGPGSRAYEQYF	TGTGCCAGCAGCTTAGAATGGGGTCCTGGTTCTAGGGCCTACGAGCAGTACTTC
TRBV27	21	.	TRBJ2-7	TRBD1	CASRLLPLGGQGSMVVGSETF	TGTGCCAGCAGGCTACTACCGCTGGGGGGACAGGGTAGCATGGTAGTCGGGTCGGAAACTTTC
TRBV5-1	18	.	TRBJ2-2	TRBD2	CASSPLGKREGNTGELFF	TGCGCCAGCAGCCCCCTAGGCAAGCGGGAGGGGAACACCGGGGAGCTGTTTTTT
TRBV6-6	16	.	TRBJ1-3	.	CASSYSGRSSGNTIYF	TGTGCCAGCAGTTACTCGGGACGGAGCTCTGGAAACACCATATATTTT
TRBV15	18	.	TRBJ2-6	TRBD1	CATINGAGGMPGANVLTF	TGTGCCACCATCAACGGGGCAGGGGGAATGCCTGGGGCCAACGTCCTGACTTTC
TRBV18	16	.	TRBJ2-7	TRBD2	CASSPPGTSEPYEQYF	TGTGCCAGCTCACCACCGGGGACTAGCGAGCCCTACGAGCAGTACTTC
TRBV27	15	.	TRBJ2-5	TRBD1	CASRIVRGRQETQYF	TGTGCCAGCAGAATCGTGAGGGGGCGCCAGGAGACCCAGTACTTC
TRBV13	13	.	TRBJ2-1	.	CASSPIRDNEQFF	TGTGCCAGCAGCCCCATAAGAGACAATGAGCAGTTCTTC
TRBV5-1	14	.	TRBJ2-1	.	CASSSGNLYNEQFF	TGCGCCAGCAGTAGCGGAAACCTTTACAATGAGCAGTTCTTC
TRBV5-5	12	.	TRBJ2-3	.	CASSLEHGTQYF	TGTGCCAGCAGCTTGGAACATGGTACGCAGTATTTT
TRBV18	15	.	TRBJ2-7	TRBD2	CASSPRAGSSIEQYF	TGTGCCAGCTCACCGCGAGCGGGGTCCTCGATCGAGCAGTACTTC
TRBV5-1	14	.	TRBJ2-2	TRBD1	CASSNDRVAGELFF	TGCGCCAGCAGCAACGACAGGGTTGCCGGGGAGCTGTTTTTT
TRBV10-3	12	.	TRBJ2-7	.	CAISDRDDEQYF	TGTGCCATCAGTGACAGGGACGACGAGCAGTACTTC
TRBV2	15	.	TRBJ1-5	.	CASSERVWSNQPQHF	TGTGCCAGCAGTGAAAGGGTTTGGAGCAATCAGCCCCAGCATTTT
TRBV19	17	.	TRBJ1-5	.	CASSMRKDWYSNQPQHF	TGTGCCAGTAGTATGAGGAAGGACTGGTATAGCAATCAGCCCCAGCATTTT
TRBV20-1	11	once	TRBJ1-2	.	CSARRSEGYTF	TGCAGTGCTAGACGGTCGGAAGGCTACACCTTC
TRBV18	17	.	TRBJ2-2	.	CASSPVRTGWASGELFF	TGTGCCAGCTCACCAGTACGGACGGGATGGGCTTCCGGGGAGCTGTTTTTT